This TCR beta chain emerged from a study of post-analysis software for immune sequencing data. Broader study findings: Multiple sclerosis patients had significantly lower normalized Chao1 diversity than controls. A few TRBV segments (TRBV5-6, TRBV5-1 and TRBV20-1 among them) occurred more frequently in patients than in controls.

Included in the TCR beta cDNA libraries were unique molecular identifiers. Out of about 0.9 to 10 million T cells, some 480,000 cDNA molecules were generated. TCRdb passed the PCR reads through MiXCR, listing each CDR3 protein once. This table has approximately 690,000 distinct CDR3 sequences, 59% appearing once. With 0 bases removed from V and 4 bases from J, the gap between germline ends came to 16 bases. Germline assignment: CDR1 LNHNV and CDR2 YYDKDF (reference sequence). CDR3 length: 16 amino acids. A remark on this clonotype: Its specificity is not known.

The genes are TRBV15 and TRBJ2-7; D gene uncertain. The sequenced sample consisted of blood. This receptor was obtained from a girl between 2 and 10 years old with multiple sclerosis. This chain's CDR3 is CATSRDGTRSKYEQYF. CDR3 nucleotide sequence: TGTGCCACCAGCAGAGATGGAACGCGGAGTAAGTACGAGCAGTACTTC.